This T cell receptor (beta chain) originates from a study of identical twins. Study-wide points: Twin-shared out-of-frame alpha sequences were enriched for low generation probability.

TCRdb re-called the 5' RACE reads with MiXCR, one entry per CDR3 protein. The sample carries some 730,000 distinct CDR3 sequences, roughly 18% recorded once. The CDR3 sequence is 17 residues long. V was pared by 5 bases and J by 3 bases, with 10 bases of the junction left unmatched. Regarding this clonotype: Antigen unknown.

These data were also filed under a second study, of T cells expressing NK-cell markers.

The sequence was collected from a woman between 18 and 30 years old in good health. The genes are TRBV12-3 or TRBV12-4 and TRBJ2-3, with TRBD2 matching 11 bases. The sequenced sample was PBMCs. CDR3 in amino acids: CASSPRNPSGRTDTQYF. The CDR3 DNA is TGTGCCAGCAGTCCTCGAAACCCTAGCGGGAGGACAGATACGCAGTATTTT.